These T cell receptor beta chains were read from a single sample in a study of blood T cell repertoires in COVID-19. The repertoire was sequenced with immunoSEQ multiplex PCR; TCRdb's copy has only in-frame clones and lacks some. The profile shows some 270,000 clones, 80% to 90% of them singletons. The sequencing sample was made of PBMCs or T cells enriched from blood (not recorded which). The receptor source for this set is a woman in her 30s who had recovered from COVID-19. CDR3s leave out the opening cysteine and the closing phenylalanine or tryptophan. The order of the fields is V gene, CDR3 protein.

TRBV21-1 ASSKGDRSWSYNEQF
TRBV6-2/TRBV6-3 ASSPDNGIYNEQF
TRBV3-1/TRBV3-2 ASSYYTGELF
TRBV9 ASSVEGQGRWNTEAF
TRBV6-6 ATEYFGEGEQY
TRBV5-1 ASSLLAGKYNEQF
TRBV18 ASATGTTDTQY
TRBV7-9 ASSLAGTGRNQPQH
TRBV30 AWRPWDRVTYEQY
TRBV2 ASRGTGVTLH
TRBV6-6 ASSYSRPGGYT
TRBV10-1 ASSDFLEGGRETQY
TRBV11-2 ASSRLNGREPEAF
TRBV5-1 ASMQAPDQPQH
TRBV2 ASRLTAPTGWAF
TRBV2 ASRGRDSSYNEQF
TRBV25-1 ASSEAGFAYGYT
TRBV6-5 ASSQTTTNEKLF
TRBV21-1 AGGQGKAGYT
TRBV27 ASSFLATSGSENEQF
TRBV7-6 ASSPDSSSYEQY
TRBV29-1 SVVVGVANYGYT
TRBV30 AWSEKMGLAGAHLYEQY
TRBV19 ASSRGTGGFYGYT
TRBV24-1 ATSEWDSLGYT
TRBV7-2 ASSLEQGANQPQH
TRBV10-3 AISVEGVNTEAF
TRBV15 ATSRVRTGLGSGEQY
TRBV6-5 ASSTMDRNNGYT
TRBV5-4 ASSRQGADNQPQH
TRBV5-1 ASSLLVGEETQY
TRBV28 ASSFRATNEKLF
TRBV5-1 ASTSGGTSGGQETQY
TRBV6-1 ASSDTGTRPYEQY
TRBV7-6 ASSPGTGGTGELF
TRBV5-6 ASSSKGTQVYGYT
TRBV7-9 ASSLALTGGYT
TRBV11-2 ASSPQGAETQY
TRBV6-1 ASSDRASTDTQY
TRBV5-4 ASSLAGNTEAF
TRBV28 ASRLPGLAAGSAQY
TRBV15 ATSRTIPGQVTYSNQPQH
TRBV5-8 ASSLFFAGSTDTQY
TRBV7-6 ASSSAQGVQGQETQY
TRBV5-1 ASSLSGGTEAF
TRBV7-2 ASSFDRGRGYGYT
TRBV5-6 ASRVLRLATDTQY
TRBV19 ASSIGGPDRS
TRBV2 ASSRQGLEIYEQY
TRBV28 ASSLSPYLDRPVDEQY
TRBV2 ASSEAGGGYNEQF
TRBV2 ASSESERGNQPQH
TRBV19 ASSIWASGPQETQY
TRBV3-1/TRBV3-2 ASSQDPRVNEKLF
TRBV27 ASSLLAGGNYGYT
TRBV6-5 ASSYSLFAETQY
TRBV28 ASSLVVHEQF